The rows below give T cell receptor beta chains drawn from one sample of a study of T cell responses to AZD1222 COVID-19 vaccine. Some clones are missing from TCRdb's copy, which holds only in-frame ones; the method was immunoSEQ multiplex PCR. The sample yields around 200,000 clones, about 91% seen once. The sequenced sample was peripheral blood, obtained on day 0 of AZD1222 vaccination. The receptor source for this set is an adult in good health. The CDR3 runs from the conserved cysteine through the conserved F or W. The D gene is left open where the match is weak. Clone size is shown for a subset of rows, as once, few, many or a class of expanded clone.

V gene	CDR3 length	J gene	clone size	D gene	CDR3 DNA	CDR3 protein
TRBV5-4	14	TRBJ1-2	NA	NA	TGTGCCAGCAGCTTCGAGGGGCGGGTCTATGGCTACACCTTC	CASSFEGRVYGYTF
TRBV5-1	14	TRBJ1-2	once	NA	TGCGCCAGCAGCTTGGGAGGGGGAAGAGGCGGCTACACCTTC	CASSLGGGRGGYTF
TRBV9	16	TRBJ1-2	NA	TRBD1	TGTGCCAGCAGCGTAAGTGACAGGGGAGGCAACTATGGCTACACCTTC	CASSVSDRGGNYGYTF
TRBV7-9	13	TRBJ2-6	NA	NA	TGTGCCAGCATTCGGGCCGGGGCCAACGTCCTGACTTTC	CASIRAGANVLTF
TRBV25-1	13	TRBJ1-3	NA	NA	TGTGCCAGCAGTGACCCTGGATTCTGGGCCATATATTTT	CASSDPGFWAIYF
TRBV2	13	TRBJ1-2	NA	NA	TGTGCCAGCATGGGCAGGGTAAACTATGGCTACACCTTC	CASMGRVNYGYTF
TRBV7-9	15	TRBJ1-4	NA	NA	TGTGCCAGCAGCTCCGGGGACCCTTGGGATGAAAAACTGTTTTTT	CASSSGDPWDEKLFF
TRBV5-1	13	TRBJ1-5	NA	NA	TGCGCCAGCAGCTTGTATAGCAATCAGCCCCAGCATTTT	CASSLYSNQPQHF
TRBV6-6	16	TRBJ2-3	NA	NA	TGTGCCAGCAGTTACTGGTCGGGGGGCGGCACAGATACGCAGTATTTT	CASSYWSGGGTDTQYF
TRBV9	15	TRBJ1-3	NA	NA	TGTGCCAGCAGCGTGGAGGGTGGATCTGGAAACACCATATATTTT	CASSVEGGSGNTIYF
TRBV6-5	13	TRBJ2-1	NA	TRBD1	TGTGCCAGCAATGTCGACAGGGTCAATGAGCAGTTCTTC	CASNVDRVNEQFF
TRBV7-9	16	TRBJ2-3	NA	TRBD1	TGTGCCAGCAGCTTAGGAGACAGGGAAGCCACAGATACGCAGTATTTT	CASSLGDREATDTQYF
TRBV27	14	TRBJ2-3	NA	NA	TGTGCCAGCAGTCAGGGGTGGAACACAGATACGCAGTATTTT	CASSQGWNTDTQYF
TRBV6-2/TRBV6-3	14	TRBJ1-2	NA	TRBD1	TGTGCCAGCAGTTATTTAAAGGGGGCCTATGGCTACACCTTC	CASSYLKGAYGYTF
TRBV4-2	14	TRBJ2-7	NA	NA	TGTGCCAGCAGCCAAGGCGGACAGAACAACGAGCAGTACTTC	CASSQGGQNNEQYF
TRBV2	14	TRBJ1-1	NA	NA	TGTGCCAGCAGTGCTGAAGGGAGGAACACTGAAGCTTTCTTT	CASSAEGRNTEAFF
TRBV2	13	TRBJ2-7	once	TRBD1	TGTGCCACCCTGACAGGGGGCCGGAGCGAGCAGTACTTC	CATLTGGRSEQYF
TRBV5-4	13	TRBJ2-7	NA	NA	TGTGCCAGCAGCTTGGGGCAGCGGTCCGAGCAGTACTTC	CASSLGQRSEQYF
TRBV12-3/TRBV12-4	13	TRBJ1-4	NA	NA	TGTGCCAGCAGTCGGTGGACAGATGAAAAACTGTTTTTT	CASSRWTDEKLFF
TRBV19	13	TRBJ1-5	NA	NA	TGTGCCAGTCGCTCAGCGGGGGCCCAGCCCCAGCATTTT	CASRSAGAQPQHF
TRBV28	17	TRBJ2-2	NA	NA	TGTGCCAGCAGTTTACAGGTTGGGCAGAAGAACACCGGGGAGCTGTTTTTT	CASSLQVGQKNTGELFF
TRBV7-3	16	TRBJ2-2	NA	NA	TGTGCCAGCAGCCTAACACGGGGGAGGAACACCGGGGAGCTGTTTTTT	CASSLTRGRNTGELFF
TRBV19	13	TRBJ1-2	few	NA	TGTGCCAGTAGTATGGCCCGCTTCTATGGCTACACCTTC	CASSMARFYGYTF
TRBV5-5	13	TRBJ1-5	NA	NA	TGTGCCAGCAGCACGGGTTGGAATCAGCCCCAGCATTTT	CASSTGWNQPQHF
TRBV4-1	13	TRBJ2-7	NA	TRBD1	TGCGCCAGCAGCCCCGGACAGGGTGGTGAGCAGTACTTC	CASSPGQGGEQYF
TRBV5-1	14	TRBJ1-2	NA	NA	TGCGCCAGCAGCTCGGACCGGGCAGGGTTGAGCTACACCTTC	CASSSDRAGLSYTF
TRBV5-1	11	TRBJ2-7	NA	TRBD1	TGCGCCAGCAGGACAGGGTACGAGCAGTACTTC	CASRTGYEQYF
TRBV30	13	TRBJ2-1	NA	TRBD2	TGTGCCTTCCACCCGGGACTAGCAAATGAGCAGTTCTTC	CAFHPGLANEQFF
TRBV27	16	TRBJ1-6	NA	NA	TGTGCCAGCAGTTTATCCGGGAGCTCCTATAATTCACCCCTCCACTTT	CASSLSGSSYNSPLHF
TRBV30	14	TRBJ1-5	once	TRBD1	TGTGCCTGGAGGCAGGACAGGGGGGATCAGCCCCAGCATTTT	CAWRQDRGDQPQHF
TRBV7-9	11	TRBJ1-1	NA	NA	TGTGCCAGCAACAGGGCGGCGGAAGCTTTCTTT	CASNRAAEAFF
TRBV28	12	TRBJ2-2	NA	NA	TGTGCCAGCAGTCCGGGGACCGGGGAGCTGTTTTTT	CASSPGTGELFF
TRBV5-1	13	TRBJ2-1	NA	NA	TGCGCCAGCAGCTTGGGGGCGGTCAATGAGCAGTTCTTC	CASSLGAVNEQFF
TRBV9	15	TRBJ2-7	NA	TRBD1	TGTGCCAGCAGCGTAGGGGGACAGGGGATCTACGAGCAGTACTTC	CASSVGGQGIYEQYF
TRBV5-1	15	TRBJ2-2	NA	NA	TGCGCCAGCCGGACCGGGACTGCGAACACCGGGGAGCTGTTTTTT	CASRTGTANTGELFF
TRBV11-2	14	TRBJ2-7	NA	TRBD2	TGTGCCAGCAGCTTAGAGCGGGGGAACTACGAGCAGTACTTC	CASSLERGNYEQYF
TRBV10-3	11	TRBJ2-3	NA	NA	TGTGCCATCAGCACACCAGATACGCAGTATTTT	CAISTPDTQYF
TRBV28	15	TRBJ2-7	NA	NA	TGTGCCAGCAGTTTCGGCGACCTATTAGGATACGAGCAGTACTTC	CASSFGDLLGYEQYF
TRBV10-1	15	TRBJ2-7	NA	TRBD1	TGCGCCAGCAGTGACCCGGACAGGACATCCTACGAGCAGTACTTC	CASSDPDRTSYEQYF
TRBV11-2	15	TRBJ1-6	once	TRBD1	TGTGCCAGCGGCCGATCTGACAGGGCCCATTCACCCCTCCACTTT	CASGRSDRAHSPLHF
TRBV12-3/TRBV12-4	12	TRBJ2-7	NA	NA	TGTGCCAGCAGTTTAGCGCTACACGAGCAGTACTTC	CASSLALHEQYF
TRBV7-6	15	TRBJ2-2	NA	NA	TGTGCCAGCAGCTTATCCGCACAGGGCCCCGGGGAGCTGTTTTTT	CASSLSAQGPGELFF
TRBV14	16	TRBJ1-1	few	NA	TGTGCCAGCAGCCAAGATCTAGGGGTGGTGAACACTGAAGCTTTCTTT	CASSQDLGVVNTEAFF
TRBV28	12	TRBJ2-7	NA	NA	TGTGCCAGCAAAGGGGTTCTGTACGAGCAGTACTTC	CASKGVLYEQYF
TRBV6-1	14	TRBJ2-3	NA	NA	TGTGCCAGCAGTGACAGTTCTAGCACAGATACGCAGTATTTT	CASSDSSSTDTQYF
TRBV6-2/TRBV6-3	15	TRBJ2-7	NA	TRBD1	TGTGCCAGCAGTTACTCACAGGGGGGTGGAGGAGAGCAGTACTTC	CASSYSQGGGGEQYF
TRBV27	14	TRBJ1-1	NA	NA	TGTGCCAGCAGTTTATCCCGAGGGTGGACTGAAGCTTTCTTT	CASSLSRGWTEAFF
TRBV9	15	TRBJ2-3	NA	TRBD2	TGTGCCAGCCAGACTAGCGGGGATTTCACAGATACGCAGTATTTT	CASQTSGDFTDTQYF
TRBV15	18	TRBJ1-5	NA	NA	TGTGCCACCAGCAGAGATAAGGTATCGGAGGGTAGCAATCAGCCCCAGCATTTT	CATSRDKVSEGSNQPQHF
TRBV21-1	15	TRBJ1-2	NA	NA	TGTGCCAGCAGCAAAAGGGACAGCTTATTCTATGGCTACACCTTC	CASSKRDSLFYGYTF
TRBV6-2/TRBV6-3	13	TRBJ2-1	NA	NA	TGTGCCAGCAGCTCCGGGACCAACTTTGGGCAGTTCTTC	CASSSGTNFGQFF
TRBV5-4	12	TRBJ1-5	few	NA	TGTGCCAGCAGCTTGGACAGTCAGCCCCAGCATTTT	CASSLDSQPQHF